These 30 T cell receptor beta chains were sequenced from one sample in a study of T cell repertoires in aging, cancer and after chemotherapy. TCR beta rearrangements were amplified from peripheral blood genomic DNA. A mixed TRB-A/B primer pool amplified rearranged TRB by multiplex touch-down PCR. One entry per CDR3 protein results from TCRdb running MiXCR on the multiplex PCR reads. The sample carries 1,600 or so distinct CDR3 sequences, around two fifths recorded once. Sequencing input: blood. The receptors derive from a human donor with a solid tumor.

This clonotype counts as large. The J gene is TRBJ1-1, the V gene TRBV29-1; D might be TRBD1 (6 bases). The germline V gene encodes CDR1 SQVTM and CDR2 ANQGSEA. Between the trimmed V and J ends, which lost 1 base and 0 bases, there was a span of 9 bases. CDR3 size: 14 residues. CDR3 nucleotides: TGCAGCGTTGAAGGGGGGGCCATGAACACTGAAGCTTTCTTT. Translating it yields CSVEGGAMNTEAFF.

The V call is TRBV15, the J call TRBJ1-2; D not certain. Per germline, CDR1 LNHNV and CDR2 YYDKDF (reference sequence). This CDR3 is built from 13 residues. Trimming removed 0 bases from V and 6 bases from J, with 8 bases in between. The CDR3 region is CATSREEGDGYTF. The CDR3 nucleotides read TGTGCCACCAGCAGAGAGGAAGGAGATGGCTACACCTTC.

This chain joins TRBV11-3 and TRBJ2-7, with D perhaps matching TRBD1 or TRBD2 (5 bases each). In germline, CDR1 is SGHNT, CDR2 YENEEA. V was cut by 4 bases and J by 1 base, with 14 bases left in between. This CDR3 is built from 15 residues. The CDR3 spells CASSYPGRDSYEQYF. CDR3 nucleotide sequence: TGTGCCAGCAGCTATCCGGGACGTGATTCCTACGAGCAGTACTTC. Together with reference TRBV11-3 and TRBJ2-7, the CDR3 gives the full variable domain: EAGVVQSPRYKIIEKKQPVAFWCNPISGHNTLYWYLQNLGQGPELLIRYENEEAVDDSQLPKDRFSAERLKGVDSTLKIQPAELGDSAVYLCASSYPGRDSYEQYFGPGTRLTVT.

CDR3 region: CATGGAVSYNEQFF. In nucleotides, the CDR3 is TGTGCTACGGGGGGGGCTGTGTCCTACAATGAGCAGTTCTTC. This chain uses TRBV6-5 with TRBJ2-1; 8 nucleotides align to TRBD2. The CDR3 loop spans 14 amino acids. Germline CDR1 reads MNHEY; CDR2 reads SVGAGI.

The chain employs TRBV11-2 and TRBJ1-4, with 9 bases lining up with TRBD1. Germline V gene lookup returns CDR1 SGHAT and CDR2 FQNNGV. The CDR3 length is 14 residues. Trimming removed 3 bases from V and 8 bases from J; junction bases left unmatched: 4. The CDR3 sequence: CASSFGTGLEKLFF. The DNA for the CDR3 is TGTGCCAGCAGCTTCGGGACAGGGCTAGAAAAACTGTTTTTT.

In this sample, this clonotype turned up a few times. The chain is built from TRBV6-1 and TRBJ1-2, with a weak D call TRBD1 (6 bases). V was trimmed by 1 base and J by 6 bases, leaving 12 bases between them. The CDR3 loop spans 14 amino acids. Per the germline V gene, CDR1 is MNHNS and CDR2 is SASEGT. CDR3 bases: TGTGCCAGCAGTGAAGGTTGGGGGGGCCATGGCTACACCTTC. Translating it yields CASSEGWGGHGYTF.

The gene calls are TRBV7-9 and TRBJ1-1; D is unresolved. CDR1 and CDR2 (germline): SEHNR, FQNEAQ (reference sequence). V lost 4 bases and J lost 8, with 17 bases in between. CDR3 length equals 14 residues. CDR3: CASSSLAVYREAFF. The DNA for the CDR3 is TGTGCCAGCAGCTCCCTAGCGGTGTACAGAGAAGCTTTCTTT.

The rearrangement joins TRBV15 to TRBJ2-7, with 7 bases matching TRBD1. Germline CDR1 reads LNHNV; CDR2 reads YYDKDF (reference sequence). V was clipped by 5 bases and J by 6 bases; unmatched bases: 10. This CDR3 spans 14 amino acids. CDR3 protein: CATSVRQGRSEQYF. CDR3 bases: TGTGCCACCAGCGTCCGACAGGGCCGCAGCGAGCAGTACTTC.

The rearrangement uses TRBV11-3 and TRBJ2-7; no clear D gene. CDR1 is SGHNT, CDR2 YENEEA, per germline. The V end was cut by 3 bases, the J end by 0 bases, with 9 bases between. There are 14 residues in the CDR3. CDR3 amino acids: CASSFTRVSYEQYF. The CDR3, as DNA: TGTGCCAGCAGCTTTACCAGAGTCTCCTACGAGCAGTACTTC.

The chain joins TRBV30 to TRBJ1-1; D ambiguous. V was trimmed by 3 bases and J by 0 bases, leaving 8 bases between them. CDR3 size: 13 residues. In germline, CDR1 is GTSNPN, CDR2 SVGIG (reference sequence). This chain's CDR3 is CAWRRQLNTEAFF. As DNA, the CDR3 is TGTGCCTGGAGGAGGCAGCTGAACACTGAAGCTTTCTTT.

V usage is TRBV6-5 and J usage is TRBJ2-7, with 9 positions matching TRBD1. CDR1 is MNHEY, CDR2 SVGAGI, per germline. V was pared by 5 bases and J by 1 base, with 12 bases of the junction left unmatched. The CDR3 contains 17 residues. This chain's CDR3 is CASSPSVPGQGSYEQYF. Written as DNA, the CDR3 is TGTGCCAGCAGTCCCTCCGTACCGGGACAGGGTTCCTACGAGCAGTACTTC.

The chain recombines TRBV7-6 with TRBJ2-5; TRBD1 might be the D (6 bases). The CDR3 covers 16 residues. V lost 5 bases, J lost 4 bases, and 20 bases lay in between. Germline loops: CDR1 SGHVS, CDR2 FNYEAQ. The CDR3 DNA follows: TGTGCCAGCAGCCTCCAAGGGGGAATTCCCCTAGAGACCCAGTACTTC. Translated: CASSLQGGIPLETQYF.

This clonotype is hyperexpanded. The chain recombines TRBV6-5 with TRBJ1-4; D is undetermined. Germline V lookup: CDR1 MNHEY, CDR2 SVGAGI. This CDR3 comprises 15 residues. The ends were cut back, 0 bases at V and 10 bases at J, with 15 bases in the middle. The CDR3 sequence: CASSYSSLGPGKLFF. The DNA of the CDR3 is TGTGCCAGCAGTTACTCGTCTCTAGGACCTGGAAAACTGTTTTTT.

The V call is TRBV20-1, the J call TRBJ2-7; 8 nucleotides match TRBD1. Per the germline V gene, CDR1 is DFQATT and CDR2 is SNEGSKA (reference sequence). This CDR3 contains 12 residues. With 6 bases clipped from V and 5 bases from J, the junction kept 6 bases outside the gene matches. This CDR3 is CSAWRTGHEQYF. The CDR3 region has the DNA TGCAGTGCCTGGCGGACAGGGCACGAGCAGTACTTC.

By frequency in the sample, this clonotype is large (0.1 to 1%). The rearrangement uses TRBV11-3 and TRBJ1-2; no clear D gene. The V end lost 0 bases, the J end lost 8 bases, and 7 bases lay between the germline ends. The CDR3 loop spans 12 amino acids. Germline V gene lookup returns CDR1 SGHNT and CDR2 YENEEA. In DNA, the CDR3 is TGTGCCAGCAGCTTAGAGGGAGGAGGCTACACCTTC. It is translated as CASSLEGGGYTF.

In this sample, this clonotype is large. This chain connects TRBV6-5 to TRBJ1-3; D gene unclear. This CDR3 comprises 19 residues. The germline V gene encodes CDR1 MNHEY and CDR2 SVGAGI. Trimming removed 2 bases from V and 0 bases from J, with 20 bases in between. CDR3 sequence (DNA): TGTGCCAGCAGTTACGCATTGGTATACAGCACCGTCTCTGGAAACACCATATATTTT. Protein sequence: CASSYALVYSTVSGNTIYF.

This clonotype came up a few times. The chain has TRBV7-3 and TRBJ1-2; D possibly corresponds to TRBD1 (5 bases). CDR1 is SGHTA, CDR2 FQGTGA, per germline. V lost 3 bases, J lost 6 bases, and 14 bases lay in between. CDR3 size: 14 residues. Here the CDR3 DNA reads TGTGCCAGCAGCTTGGGGGGGTCGCAGAATGGCTACACCTTC. This sequence encodes CASSLGGSQNGYTF. The full variable domain, completed using reference TRBV7-3 and TRBJ1-2, is GAGVSQTPSNKVTEKGKYVELRCDPISGHTALYWYRQSLGQGPEFLIYFQGTGAADDSGLPNDRFFAVRPEGSVSTLKIQRTERGDSAVYLCASSLGGSQNGYTFGSGTRLTVV.

This clonotype was observed a few times. This chain's CDR3 is CAYLTDAVYGYTF. The CDR3 region has the DNA TGTGCCTATTTGACGGACGCCGTTTATGGCTACACCTTC. The gene calls are TRBV30 and TRBJ1-2, with D unclear. CDR1 GTSNPN and CDR2 SVGIG come from the germline V gene (reference sequence). This CDR3 region has 13 residues. Trimming took off 7 bases at V and 5 bases at J, with 17 bases between the two ends.

This clonotype has a handful of counts. The chain joins TRBV19 to TRBJ1-1; the D is unclear. The ends were cut back, 3 bases at V and 4 bases at J, with 9 bases in the middle. This CDR3 spans 13 amino acids. CDR1 LNHDA and CDR2 SQIVND come from the germline V gene (reference sequence). CDR3 residues: CASSIDLGTEAFF. DNA of the CDR3: TGTGCCAGTAGTATCGATTTGGGCACTGAAGCTTTCTTT.

This rearrangement joins TRBV12-3 or TRBV12-4 to TRBJ2-7; D unresolved. With 6 bases removed from V and 1 base from J, the gap between germline ends came to 13 bases. The CDR3 contains 14 residues. This chain's CDR3 is CASRRSGSSYEQYF. The CDR3 nucleotides are TGTGCCAGCAGGCGGAGTGGCAGTTCCTACGAGCAGTACTTC.

About this clonotype: An end of the junction does not agree with germline; a read error may underlie this. The chain uses TRBV7-3 and TRBJ2-3; 11 bases agree with TRBD2. This CDR3 contains 16 residues. The V gene's germline CDR1 is SGHTA and CDR2 FQGTGA. DNA for the CDR3: TGTGCCAGCAGCTTAAGGCTAGCGGGGGGTACAGATACGCAGTGTTTT. Its translation: CASSLRLAGGTDTQCF.

The chain has TRBV6-1 and TRBJ1-2; a weak D match, TRBD1 (6 bases). Trimming took 6 bases from V and 4 from J, leaving 21 bases between them. The CDR3 has 16 amino acids. From germline, CDR1 is MNHNS and CDR2 SASEGT. The CDR3 region is CASRLRQANLGYGYTF. CDR3 sequence (DNA): TGTGCCAGCAGGTTAAGACAGGCCAACCTGGGCTATGGCTACACCTTC.

This clonotype has only a few counts. The CDR3 DNA sequence: TGTGCCAGCGGCCGACGGAGACTAGCGGGGGTTACACAAGAGACCCAGTACTTC. Residues: CASGRRRLAGVTQETQYF. The gene calls are TRBV28 and TRBJ2-5; TRBD2 agrees at 12 bases. The ends lost 8 bases at V and 2 bases at J; junction bases unmatched: 15. Germline V gene data show CDR1 as MDHEN and CDR2 as SYDVKM. This CDR3 has 18 residues. Full variable domain (rest looked up from reference TRBV28 and TRBJ2-5): DVKVTQSSRYLVKRTGEKVFLECVQDMDHENMFWYRQDPGLGLRLIYFSYDVKMKEKGDIPEGYSVSREKKERFSLILESASTNQTSMYLCASGRRRLAGVTQETQYFGPGTRLLVL.

The chain links TRBV7-2 to TRBJ2-1, with TRBD2 identical over 7 bases. Trimming at V came to 5 bases and at J to 0 bases, leaving 7 bases not matched to a gene. The CDR3 is made up of 16 amino acids. Germline CDR1 reads SGHTA; CDR2 reads FQGNSA. The CDR3 DNA is TGTGCCAGCAGCGCCCGGGGGGACCACTCCTACAATGAGCAGTTCTTC. It yields the protein CASSARGDHSYNEQFF. The full variable domain, completed using reference TRBV7-2 and TRBJ2-1, is GAGVSQSPSNKVTEKGKDVELRCDPISGHTALYWYRQSLGQGLEFLIYFQGNSAPDKSGLPSDRFSAERTGGSVSTLTIQRTQQEDSAVYLCASSARGDHSYNEQFFGPGTRLTVL.

By sample share, this clonotype is large. The chain has TRBV7-2 and TRBJ2-5; 7 bases agree with TRBD1. There are 14 residues in the CDR3. V lost 5 bases and J lost 5; bases outside the gene matches: 8. Germline V gives CDR1 SGHTA, CDR2 FQGNSA. CDR3 loop: CASSPRQGWETQYF. DNA of the CDR3: TGTGCCAGCAGCCCTCGACAGGGCTGGGAGACCCAGTACTTC.

The rearrangement uses TRBV12-3 or TRBV12-4 and TRBJ1-2; D gene uncertain. This CDR3 region has 14 residues. The V gene lost 2 bases and the J gene lost 5 bases, with 12 bases spanning the gap. CDR3 sequence reads: CASSLHAERYGYTF. In nucleotides, the CDR3 is TGTGCCAGCAGTTTACACGCGGAGAGGTATGGCTACACCTTC.

This clonotype was observed once. This sequence joins TRBV10-3 and TRBJ2-7, with TRBD2 matching over 10 bases. CDR3 length equals 18 residues. V was pared by 5 bases and J by 0 bases, with 13 bases of the junction left unmatched. Germline CDR1 reads ENHRY; CDR2 reads SYGVKD. The chain's CDR3 is CAISSPAGGPASSYEQYF. CDR3 nucleotide sequence: TGTGCCATCAGTTCCCCAGCGGGAGGGCCGGCCTCCTCCTACGAGCAGTACTTC.

The genes are TRBV30 and TRBJ2-2, with TRBD2 identical over 7 bases. CDR3 size: 15 residues. Germline CDR1 reads GTSNPN; CDR2 reads SVGIG (reference sequence). The trim removed 8 bases at V and 4 bases at J, leaving 13 bases unmatched. CDR3 region: CARGGERDGTGELFF. For the CDR3, the DNA is TGTGCCCGTGGGGGGGAAAGAGATGGCACCGGGGAGCTGTTTTTT.

The genes are TRBV6-5 and TRBJ1-1, with D hard to call. The CDR3 extends over 12 amino acids. The V and J ends lost 5 bases and 6 bases respectively, with 10 bases between them. CDR1 MNHEY and CDR2 SVGAGI come from the germline V gene. The chain's CDR3 is CASSPSGAEAFF. In DNA form, the CDR3 reads TGTGCCAGCAGTCCCTCTGGAGCTGAAGCTTTCTTT.

This clonotype was found a few times. This chain uses TRBV15 with TRBJ2-5, with TRBD2 matching over 9 bases. In germline, CDR1 is LNHNV, CDR2 YYDKDF (reference sequence). This CDR3 is 16 amino acids long. After removal of 1 base from V and 2 bases from J, the junction contained 5 bases not matched to a gene. For the CDR3, the DNA is TGTGCCACCAGCAGAGGCTCGCGGGAGGGACAAGAGACCCAGTACTTC. Its protein product is CATSRGSREGQETQYF.